This entry describes one T cell receptor beta chain. What it binds is not known. This entry comes from a study of cytomegalovirus exposure and HLA in healthy donors. Study outcomes and limitations: The TCR clusters that emerged in the first cohort tended, a later analysis found, to co-occur in the 120 or so validation repertoires. Testing in vitro showed a few CMV-associated chains specific for CMV antigens.

Generated by immunoSEQ multiplex PCR, the TCRdb table keeps only in-frame clones and is missing some. The sample shows a few hundred thousand clones, 88% of them seen only once. Germline V gene lookup returns CDR1 SGHNT and CDR2 YYREEE (reference sequence). This CDR3 has 14 residues. J lost 4 bases, V lost 5 bases, and 8 bases had no gene match. From the approximately 120-subject validation cohort, which was separate from the roughly 680-subject first cohort, the donors were drawn. This chain links TRBV5-4 with TRBJ2-5; 7 nucleotides match TRBD1. Sequenced sample: PBMCs. This sequence originates from a young woman in good health and CMV-seronegative. The CDR3 here is CASRGKGALETQYF. CDR3 nucleotides: TGTGCCAGCAGGGGGAAGGGGGCTTTAGAGACCCAGTACTTC.